This paragraph reports one T cell receptor (beta chain). Its antigen is currently unknown. These data originate in a study of post-analysis software for immune sequencing data. General study results and limits: Those samples that were prepared in the same batch co-clustered strongly by F measure. Included in a set of a few TRBV segments more frequent in patients than controls were TRBV5-6, TRBV5-1 and TRBV20-1.

Unique molecular identifiers tagged the TCR beta cDNA libraries. Out of roughly 0.85 to 10 million T cells, some 500,000 cDNA molecules were generated. TCRdb fed the PCR reads into MiXCR, producing one record per CDR3 protein. The sample lists 600,000 to 750,000 distinct CDR3 sequences, more than 50% occurring once. Germline V gene data show CDR1 as ENHRY and CDR2 as SYGVKD. The ends lost 2 bases at V and 0 bases at J; junction bases unmatched: 7. The CDR3 loop spans 17 amino acids. This sequence joins TRBV10-3 and TRBJ2-1; 7 bases agree with TRBD2. This clonotype was sampled from a girl aged 2-10 years with multiple sclerosis. Sequenced sample: blood. The CDR3 loop is CAISEGEGLTSYNEQFF. CDR3 nucleotides: TGTGCCATCAGTGAGGGGGAGGGACTTACCTCCTACAATGAGCAGTTCTTC.